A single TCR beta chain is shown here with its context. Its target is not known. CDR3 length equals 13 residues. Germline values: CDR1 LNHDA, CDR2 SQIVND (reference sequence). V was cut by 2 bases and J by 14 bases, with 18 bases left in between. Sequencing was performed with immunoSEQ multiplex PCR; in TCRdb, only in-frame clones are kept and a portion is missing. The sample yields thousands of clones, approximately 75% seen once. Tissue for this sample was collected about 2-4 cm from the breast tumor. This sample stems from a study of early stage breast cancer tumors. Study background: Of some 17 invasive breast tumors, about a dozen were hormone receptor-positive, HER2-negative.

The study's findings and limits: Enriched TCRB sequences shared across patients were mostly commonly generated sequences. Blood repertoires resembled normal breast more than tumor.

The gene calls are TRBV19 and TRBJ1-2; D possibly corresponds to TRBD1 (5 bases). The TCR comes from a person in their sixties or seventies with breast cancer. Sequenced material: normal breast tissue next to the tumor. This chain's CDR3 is CASSISGTGSVTF. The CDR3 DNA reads TGTGCCAGTAGTATATCCGGGACGGGGAGTGTAACCTTC.